The 8 T cell receptor beta chains given below trace back to one sample, sequenced in a study of Graves' ophthalmopathy and Graves' hyperthyroidism. The authors amplified TCR beta CDR3 regions, and they did so from RNA transcripts for repertoire sequencing. RT-PCR in the first round used HTBI primers; a second-round multiplex PCR followed. TCRdb reprocessed the multiplex PCR reads with MiXCR, giving one entry per CDR3 protein. The sample carries around 600,000 distinct CDR3 sequences, over 40% recorded once. What was sequenced was peripheral blood. All receptors derive from an adult man with Graves' ophthalmopathy.

This clonotype was found many times. V gene TRBV20-1 combines with J gene TRBJ1-1; D is ambiguous. Germline-derived CDR1 and CDR2 are DFQATT and SNEGSKA (reference sequence). Trimming removed 0 bases from V and 3 bases from J, with 14 bases in between. The CDR3 runs to 15 residues. The CDR3 DNA is TGCAGTGCTAGAGATCAGCGGAGCAGGCACACTGAAGCTTTCTTT. This sequence encodes CSARDQRSRHTEAFF.

This clonotype showed up just a few times. This chain links TRBV7-8 with TRBJ1-4, with 7 bases matching TRBD1. Unmatched junction bases numbered 7, after V lost 6 bases and J lost 3 bases. Germline V gene lookup returns CDR1 SGHVS and CDR2 FQNEAQ. This CDR3 region has 15 residues. In DNA, the CDR3 is TGTGCCAGCAGAAACGACAGGGCCGCTAATGAAAAACTGTTTTTT. Its protein is CASRNDRAANEKLFF.

This clonotype showed up just a few times. This chain links TRBV12-3 or TRBV12-4 with TRBJ1-1, with D possibly matching TRBD1 (5 bases). Trimming took 8 bases from V and 6 from J, leaving 16 bases between them. This CDR3 has 13 residues. CDR3 sequence: CASYRITGPEAFF. The CDR3 DNA reads as TGTGCCAGCTACAGGATCACAGGCCCTGAAGCTTTCTTT.

This clonotype was counted at least ten times. This sequence joins TRBV6-6 and TRBJ1-5, with D tentatively TRBD1 (6 bases). CDR1 and CDR2 from the germline V gene are MNHNY and SVGAGI (reference sequence). This CDR3 is built from 14 residues. V shed 4 bases and J shed 4 bases, with 11 bases lying between them. The CDR3 nucleotides read TGTGCCAGCAGTTCGGGACAACTAAATCAGCCCCAGCATTTT. Amino acids: CASSSGQLNQPQHF.

This clonotype appeared a few times. This sequence joins TRBV27 and TRBJ2-5; TRBD1 matches 8 bases. The V and J ends lost 2 bases and 5 bases, in that order; junction bases with no gene match: 19. Per germline, CDR1 MNHEY and CDR2 SMNVEV (reference sequence). This CDR3 comprises 19 residues. This CDR3 reads CASSLIGGSLWDRIETQYF. CDR3 DNA sequence: TGTGCCAGCAGTTTAATCGGGGGTAGTTTGTGGGACAGGATCGAGACCCAGTACTTC.

J is TRBJ2-7 and V is TRBV25-1; 11 bases map to TRBD1. Germline CDR1 is MGHDK and CDR2 is SYGVNS. This CDR3 has 15 residues. V lost 4 bases and J lost 6; bases outside the gene matches: 8. The CDR3 reads CASSGPGTGGFEQYF. CDR3 sequence (DNA): TGTGCCAGCAGTGGTCCCGGGACAGGGGGGTTCGAGCAGTACTTC.

The chain carries TRBV7-2 and TRBJ1-5; TRBD1 matches at 7 bases. J was trimmed by 4 bases and V by 5 bases; bases with no gene match: 8. Per germline, CDR1 SGHTA and CDR2 FQGNSA. The CDR3 has 15 amino acids. The CDR3 here is CASSLAGQRNQPQHF. The CDR3 DNA follows: TGTGCCAGCAGCCTCGCGGGACAGAGAAATCAGCCCCAGCATTTT.

This rearrangement joins TRBV5-1 to TRBJ1-6, with 10 bases that match TRBD1. With 3 bases clipped from V and 7 bases from J, the junction kept 4 bases outside the gene matches. The CDR3 spans 15 residues. From germline, CDR1 is SGHRS and CDR2 YFSETQ. In nucleotides, the CDR3 is TGCGCCAGCAGCTCCGGGACAGGGGAAAATTCACCCCTCCACTTT. This encodes CASSSGTGENSPLHF.